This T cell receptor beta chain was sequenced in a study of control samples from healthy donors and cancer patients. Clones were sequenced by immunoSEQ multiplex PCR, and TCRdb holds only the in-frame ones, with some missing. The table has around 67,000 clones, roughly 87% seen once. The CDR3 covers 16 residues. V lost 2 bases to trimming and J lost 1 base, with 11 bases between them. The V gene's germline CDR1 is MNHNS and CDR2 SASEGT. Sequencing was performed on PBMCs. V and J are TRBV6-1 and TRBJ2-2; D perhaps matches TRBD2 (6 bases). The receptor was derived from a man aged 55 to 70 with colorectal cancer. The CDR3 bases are TGTGCCAGCAGTGAACGGAGGGACTGGAACACCGGGGAGCTGTTTTTT. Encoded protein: CASSERRDWNTGELFF.